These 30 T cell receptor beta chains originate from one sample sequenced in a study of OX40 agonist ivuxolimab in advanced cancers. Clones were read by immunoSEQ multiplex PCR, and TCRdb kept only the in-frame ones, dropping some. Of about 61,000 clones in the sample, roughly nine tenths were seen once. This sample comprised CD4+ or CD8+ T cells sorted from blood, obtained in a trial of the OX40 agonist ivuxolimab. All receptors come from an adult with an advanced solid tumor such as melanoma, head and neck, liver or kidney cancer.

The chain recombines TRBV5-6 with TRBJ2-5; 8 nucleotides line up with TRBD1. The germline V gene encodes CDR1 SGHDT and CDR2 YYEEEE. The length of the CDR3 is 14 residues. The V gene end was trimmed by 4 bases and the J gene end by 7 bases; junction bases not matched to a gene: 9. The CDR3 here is CASSRSTGVWTQYF. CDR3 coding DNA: TGTGCCAGCAGCCGTTCGACAGGGGTCTGGACCCAGTACTTC.

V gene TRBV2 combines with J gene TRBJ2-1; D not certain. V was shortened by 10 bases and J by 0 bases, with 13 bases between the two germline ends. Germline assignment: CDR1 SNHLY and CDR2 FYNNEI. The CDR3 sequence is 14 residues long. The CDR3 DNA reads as TGTGCCACCACCCTTAGGAGCTCCTACAATGAGCAGTTCTTC. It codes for CATTLRSSYNEQFF.

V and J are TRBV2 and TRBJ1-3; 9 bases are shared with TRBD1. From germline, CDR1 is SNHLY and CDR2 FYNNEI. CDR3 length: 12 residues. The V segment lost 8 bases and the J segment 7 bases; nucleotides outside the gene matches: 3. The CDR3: CASGQGLNTIYF. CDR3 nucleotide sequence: TGTGCCAGCGGACAGGGGTTGAACACCATATATTTT. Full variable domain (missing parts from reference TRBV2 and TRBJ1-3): EPEVTQTPSHQVTQMGQEVILRCVPISNHLYFYWYRQILGQKVEFLVSFYNNEISEKSEIFDDQFSVERPDGSNFTLKIRSTKLEDSAMYFCASGQGLNTIYFGEGSWLTVV.

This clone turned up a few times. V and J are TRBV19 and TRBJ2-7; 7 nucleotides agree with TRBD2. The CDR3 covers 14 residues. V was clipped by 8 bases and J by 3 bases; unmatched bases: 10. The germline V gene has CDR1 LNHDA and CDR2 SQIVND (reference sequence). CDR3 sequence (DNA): TGTGCCAGTCCTGGACTAGGCAATTTCTACGAGCAGTACTTC. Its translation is CASPGLGNFYEQYF. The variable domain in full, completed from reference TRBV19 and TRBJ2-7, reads DGGITQSPKYLFRKEGQNVTLSCEQNLNHDAMYWYRQDPGQGLRLIYYSQIVNDFQKGDIAEGYSVSREKKESFPLTVTSAQKNPTAFYLCASPGLGNFYEQYFGPGTRLTVT.

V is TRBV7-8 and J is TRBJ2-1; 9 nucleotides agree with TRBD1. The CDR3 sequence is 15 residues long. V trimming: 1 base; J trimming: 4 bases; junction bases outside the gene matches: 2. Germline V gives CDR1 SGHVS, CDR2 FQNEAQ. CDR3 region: CASSLEDRGYNEQFF. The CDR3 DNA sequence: TGTGCCAGCAGCTTAGAGGACAGGGGATACAATGAGCAGTTCTTC.

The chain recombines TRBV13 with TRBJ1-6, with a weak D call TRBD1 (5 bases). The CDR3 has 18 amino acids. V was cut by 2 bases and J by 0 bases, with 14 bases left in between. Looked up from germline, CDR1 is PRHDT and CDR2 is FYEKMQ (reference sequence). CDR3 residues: CASSLRRARGSYNSPLHF. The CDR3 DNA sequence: TGTGCCAGCAGCTTAAGAAGAGCGAGGGGCTCCTATAATTCACCCCTCCACTTT.

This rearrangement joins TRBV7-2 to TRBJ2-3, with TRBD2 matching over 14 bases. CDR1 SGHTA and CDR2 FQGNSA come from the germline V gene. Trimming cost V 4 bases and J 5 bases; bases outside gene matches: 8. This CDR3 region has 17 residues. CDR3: CASSSLMGLAGVDTQYF. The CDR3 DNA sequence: TGTGCCAGCAGCTCACTGATGGGACTAGCGGGGGTAGATACGCAGTATTTT.

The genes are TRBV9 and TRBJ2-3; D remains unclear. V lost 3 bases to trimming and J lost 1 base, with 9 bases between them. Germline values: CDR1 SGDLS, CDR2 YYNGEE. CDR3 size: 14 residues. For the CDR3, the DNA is TGTGCCAGCAGCGCCAATCTAGGCACAGATACGCAGTATTTT. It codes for CASSANLGTDTQYF. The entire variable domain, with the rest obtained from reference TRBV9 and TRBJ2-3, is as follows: DSGVTQTPKHLITATGQRVTLRCSPRSGDLSVYWYQQSLDQGLQFLIQYYNGEERAKGNILERFSAQQFPDLHSELNLSSLELGDSALYFCASSANLGTDTQYFGPGTRLTVL.

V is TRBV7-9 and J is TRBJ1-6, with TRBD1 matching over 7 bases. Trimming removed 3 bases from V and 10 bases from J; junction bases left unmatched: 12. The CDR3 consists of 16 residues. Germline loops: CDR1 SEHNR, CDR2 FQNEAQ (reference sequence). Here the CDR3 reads CASSLASGGRVSPLHF. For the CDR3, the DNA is TGTGCCAGCAGCTTGGCCTCAGGGGGAAGAGTGTCACCCCTCCACTTT.

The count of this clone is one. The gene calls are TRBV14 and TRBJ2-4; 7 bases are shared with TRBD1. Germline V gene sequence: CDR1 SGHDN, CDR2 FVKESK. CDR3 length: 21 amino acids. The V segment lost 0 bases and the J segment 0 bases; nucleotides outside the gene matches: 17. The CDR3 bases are TGTGCCAGCAGCCAAGATGCGCTGGGGACAGAACAAATTCTAGCCAAAAACATTCAGTACTTC. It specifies CASSQDALGTEQILAKNIQYF.

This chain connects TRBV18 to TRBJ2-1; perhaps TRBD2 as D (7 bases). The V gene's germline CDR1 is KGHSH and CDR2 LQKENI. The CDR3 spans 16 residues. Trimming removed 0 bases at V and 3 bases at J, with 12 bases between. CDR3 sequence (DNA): TGTGCCAGCTCACCACCCCGGGGGGCTTACTACAATGAGCAGTTCTTC. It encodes CASSPPRGAYYNEQFF.

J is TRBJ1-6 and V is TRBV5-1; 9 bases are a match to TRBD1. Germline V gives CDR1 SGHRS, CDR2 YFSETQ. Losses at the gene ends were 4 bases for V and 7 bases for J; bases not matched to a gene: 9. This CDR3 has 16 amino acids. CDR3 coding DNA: TGCGCCAGCAGCCTAAACAGGGGGCAACAGAATTCACCCCTCCACTTT. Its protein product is CASSLNRGQQNSPLHF.

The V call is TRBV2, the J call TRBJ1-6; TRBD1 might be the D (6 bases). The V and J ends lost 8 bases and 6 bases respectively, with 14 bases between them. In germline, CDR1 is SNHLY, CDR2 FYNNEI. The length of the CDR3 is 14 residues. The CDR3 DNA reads TGTGCCAGCTCTTTTACAGGGACTAATTCACCCCTCCACTTT. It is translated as CASSFTGTNSPLHF.

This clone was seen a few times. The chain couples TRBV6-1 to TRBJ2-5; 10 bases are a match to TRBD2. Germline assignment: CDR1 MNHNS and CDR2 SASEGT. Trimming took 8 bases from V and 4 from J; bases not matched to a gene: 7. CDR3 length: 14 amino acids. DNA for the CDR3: TGTGCCAGCTCGAGCGGGGGGGTAGGAGAGACCCAGTACTTC. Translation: CASSSGGVGETQYF.

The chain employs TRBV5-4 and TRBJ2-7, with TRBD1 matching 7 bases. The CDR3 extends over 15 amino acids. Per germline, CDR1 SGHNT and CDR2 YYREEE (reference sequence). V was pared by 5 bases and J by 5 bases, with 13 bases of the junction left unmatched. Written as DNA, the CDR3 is TGTGCCAGCAGATCGGGGCCAGACAGGGCCCACGAGCAGTACTTC. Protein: CASRSGPDRAHEQYF.

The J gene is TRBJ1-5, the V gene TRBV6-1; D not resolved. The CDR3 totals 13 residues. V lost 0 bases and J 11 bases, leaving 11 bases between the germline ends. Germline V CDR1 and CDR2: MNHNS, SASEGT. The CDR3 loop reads CASSEAWTPTQHF. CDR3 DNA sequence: TGTGCCAGCAGTGAAGCGTGGACCCCGACCCAGCATTTT.

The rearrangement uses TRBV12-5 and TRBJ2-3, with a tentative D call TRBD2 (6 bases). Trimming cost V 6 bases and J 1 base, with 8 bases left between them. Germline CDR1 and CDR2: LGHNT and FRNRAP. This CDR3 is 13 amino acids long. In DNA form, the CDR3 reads TGTGCTAGTGGACCGGGGGGCACAGATACGCAGTATTTT. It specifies CASGPGGTDTQYF.

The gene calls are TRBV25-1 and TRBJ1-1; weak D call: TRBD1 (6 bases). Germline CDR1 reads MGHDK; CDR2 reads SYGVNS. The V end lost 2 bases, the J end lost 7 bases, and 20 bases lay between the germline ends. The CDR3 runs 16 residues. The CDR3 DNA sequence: TGTGCCAGCAGTGAAGGAGATATTAACAGGGCTCGTGAAGCTTTCTTT. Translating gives CASSEGDINRAREAFF.

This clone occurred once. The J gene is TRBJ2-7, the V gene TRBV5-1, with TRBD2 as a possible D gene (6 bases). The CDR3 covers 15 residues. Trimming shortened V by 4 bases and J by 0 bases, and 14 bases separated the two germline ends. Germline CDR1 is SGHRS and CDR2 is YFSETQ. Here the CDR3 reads CASSPDRRGSYEQYF. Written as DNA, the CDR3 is TGCGCCAGCAGCCCGGACCGGCGGGGCTCCTACGAGCAGTACTTC. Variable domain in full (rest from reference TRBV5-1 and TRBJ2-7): KAGVTQTPRYLIKTRGQQVTLSCSPISGHRSVSWYQQTPGQGLQFLFEYFSETQRNKGNFPGRFSGRQFSNSRSEMNVSTLELGDSALYLCASSPDRRGSYEQYFGPGTRLTVT.

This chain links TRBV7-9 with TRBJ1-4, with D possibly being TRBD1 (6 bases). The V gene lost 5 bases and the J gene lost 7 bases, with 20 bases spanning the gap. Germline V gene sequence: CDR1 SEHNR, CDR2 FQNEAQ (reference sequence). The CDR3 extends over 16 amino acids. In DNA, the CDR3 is TGTGCCAGCAGCCCATCGGGGGGGGCGGTGGGTGAAAAACTGTTTTTT. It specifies CASSPSGGAVGEKLFF.

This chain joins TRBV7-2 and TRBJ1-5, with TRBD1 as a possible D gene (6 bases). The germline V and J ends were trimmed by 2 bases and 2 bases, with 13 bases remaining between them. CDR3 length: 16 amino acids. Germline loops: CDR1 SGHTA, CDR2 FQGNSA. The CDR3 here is CASSLRGEEGNQPQHF. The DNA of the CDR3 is TGTGCCAGCAGCTTAAGGGGGGAAGAAGGCAATCAGCCCCAGCATTTT.

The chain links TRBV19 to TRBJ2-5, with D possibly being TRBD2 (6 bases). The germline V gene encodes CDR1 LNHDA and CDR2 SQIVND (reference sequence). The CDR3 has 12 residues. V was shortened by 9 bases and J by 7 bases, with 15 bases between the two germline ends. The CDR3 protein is CARVIGSRTQYF. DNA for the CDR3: TGTGCCAGGGTAATCGGGAGCCGGACCCAGTACTTC.

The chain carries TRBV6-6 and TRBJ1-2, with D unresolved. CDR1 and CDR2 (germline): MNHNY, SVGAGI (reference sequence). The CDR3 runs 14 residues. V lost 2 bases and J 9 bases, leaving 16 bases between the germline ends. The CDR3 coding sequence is TGTGCCAGCAGTTACCCCCCATACCTCCATAGCTACACCTTC. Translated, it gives CASSYPPYLHSYTF.

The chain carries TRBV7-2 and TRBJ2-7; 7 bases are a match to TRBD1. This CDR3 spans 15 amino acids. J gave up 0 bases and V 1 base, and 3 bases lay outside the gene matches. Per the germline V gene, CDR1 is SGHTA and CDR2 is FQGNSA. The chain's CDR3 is CASSLVRGNSYEQYF. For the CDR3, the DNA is TGTGCCAGCAGCTTAGTCAGGGGGAACTCCTACGAGCAGTACTTC. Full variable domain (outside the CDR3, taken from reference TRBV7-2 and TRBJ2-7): GAGVSQSPSNKVTEKGKDVELRCDPISGHTALYWYRQSLGQGLEFLIYFQGNSAPDKSGLPSDRFSAERTGGSVSTLTIQRTQQEDSAVYLCASSLVRGNSYEQYFGPGTRLTVT.

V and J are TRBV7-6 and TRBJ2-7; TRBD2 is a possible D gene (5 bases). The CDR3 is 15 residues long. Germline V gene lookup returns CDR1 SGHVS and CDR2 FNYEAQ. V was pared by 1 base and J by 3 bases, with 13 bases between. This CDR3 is CASSLGGSGDYEQYF. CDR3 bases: TGTGCCAGCAGCTTAGGCGGGTCTGGGGACTACGAGCAGTACTTC.

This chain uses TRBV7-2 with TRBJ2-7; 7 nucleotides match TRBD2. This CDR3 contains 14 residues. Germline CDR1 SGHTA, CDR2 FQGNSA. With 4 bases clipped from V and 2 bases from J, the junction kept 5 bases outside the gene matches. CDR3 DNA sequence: TGTGCCAGCAGCTCTCAAGCGGGGCCCTACGAGCAGTACTTC. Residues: CASSSQAGPYEQYF.

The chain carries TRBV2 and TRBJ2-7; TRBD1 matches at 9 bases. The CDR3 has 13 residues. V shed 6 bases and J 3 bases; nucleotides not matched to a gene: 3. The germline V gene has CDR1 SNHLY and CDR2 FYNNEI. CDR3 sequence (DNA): TGTGCCAGCAGCTTGGACAGGGGCTACGAGCAGTACTTC. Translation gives CASSLDRGYEQYF.

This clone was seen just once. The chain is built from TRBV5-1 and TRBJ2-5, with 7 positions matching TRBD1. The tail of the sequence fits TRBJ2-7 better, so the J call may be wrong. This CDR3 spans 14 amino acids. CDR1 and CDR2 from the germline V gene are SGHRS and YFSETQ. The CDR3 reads CASRHRTGVDEQYF. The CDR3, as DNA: TGCGCCAGCAGACACAGAACAGGGGTTGACGAGCAGTACTTC.

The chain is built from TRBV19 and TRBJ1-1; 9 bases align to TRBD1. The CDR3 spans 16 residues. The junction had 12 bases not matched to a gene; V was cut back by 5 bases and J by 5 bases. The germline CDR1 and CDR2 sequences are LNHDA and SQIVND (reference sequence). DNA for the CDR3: TGTGCCAGTAGTGCCCGTGGCGGGACAGGGAGTACTGAAGCTTTCTTT. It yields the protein CASSARGGTGSTEAFF.

The CDR3 nucleotides read TGTGCCAGCAGTCGGGACAGGGGGCTGGGTGAGCAGTACTTC. Its protein is CASSRDRGLGEQYF. The chain uses TRBV27 and TRBJ2-7; 12 nucleotides match TRBD1. The CDR3 contains 14 residues. V was pared by 5 bases and J by 7 bases, with 6 bases of the junction left unmatched. The germline V gene encodes CDR1 MNHEY and CDR2 SMNVEV (reference sequence).